This T cell receptor beta chain was sequenced during a study of blood T cell repertoires in COVID-19. Study summary: COVID-19 samples collected from the United States, Italy and Spain covered acute and convalescent phases. Sample material is recorded as cDNA or gDNA derived from T cells, B-cell-depleted T cells, or PBMCs.

As originally analysed: Reference gene primer amplification gave estimated nucleated cell counts. Sequencing used immunoSEQ multiplex PCR; TCRdb keeps in-frame clones, though not all of them. The V and J calls and the clone size are those of that table, but D and trimming were determined from the DNA. The sample holds about 17,000 clones, 80% seen once. This clone was picked up one time. The sample taken for sequencing was peripheral blood. This clonotype was obtained from a man at least 80 years old with acute or convalescent COVID-19.

In nucleotides, the CDR3 is TGTGCCAGCAGCTTAGGGTCCGGGACACTTAATGAAAAACTGTTTTTT. Protein product: CASSLGSGTLNEKLFF. This sequence joins TRBV7-9 and TRBJ1-4; maybe TRBD1 (6 bases). The CDR3 is 16 amino acids. CDR1 is SEHNR and CDR2 is FQNEAQ in the germline V gene (reference sequence). Deletions cut 1 base from V and 4 bases from J, with 13 bases between.